This TCR beta chain was identified during a study of OX40 agonist ivuxolimab in advanced cancers. Turning to the study itself: The study gave patients intravenous ivuxolimab at 0.01 to 10 mg/kg every 2 weeks. The eligibility criteria allowed prior anti-PD-1, anti-PD-L1 or anti-CTLA-4 therapy, and about 40% had some. A male proportion of about 86% was recorded, with mean age approximately 64 years and range roughly 20 to 90. Whole-study results and caveats: Near-lowest levels of clonal expansion characterized partial responders at 0.1-3.0 mg/kg.

The table came from immunoSEQ multiplex PCR; TCRdb's copy has only in-frame clones and leaves some out. The data contain about 30,000 clones, approximately 78% of them singletons. J lost 3 bases, V lost 4 bases, and 8 bases had no gene match. The CDR3 extends over 15 amino acids. CDR1 and CDR2 from the germline V gene are GTSNPN and SVGIG (reference sequence). This clone was counted only a few times. What it binds is unknown. The TCR was taken from an adult with an advanced solid tumor such as melanoma, head and neck, liver or kidney cancer. The rearrangement uses TRBV30 and TRBJ2-2, with 7 positions matching TRBD2. The starting material was CD4+ or CD8+ T cells sorted from blood, obtained in a trial of the OX40 agonist ivuxolimab. CDR3: CAWTSFGRDTGELFF. In DNA form, the CDR3 reads TGTGCCTGGACCTCCTTTGGGAGGGACACCGGGGAGCTGTTTTTT.